This passage covers 21 T cell receptor beta chains from one sample sequenced in a study of OX40 agonist ivuxolimab in advanced cancers. Sequenced by immunoSEQ multiplex PCR; TCRdb stores in-frame clones only, minus some. The sample records approximately 76,000 clones, around 94% being singletons. The source was CD4+ or CD8+ T cells sorted from blood, collected in a trial of the OX40 agonist ivuxolimab. Every receptor here comes from an adult with an advanced solid tumor such as melanoma, head and neck, liver or kidney cancer.

The V call is TRBV6-1, the J call TRBJ1-5; no firm D call. Trimming left V 2 bases short and J 6 bases short, with 14 bases between. In germline, CDR1 is MNHNS, CDR2 SASEGT. This CDR3 has 15 amino acids. CDR3 amino acids: CASSELQGYSQPQHF. The CDR3 nucleotides read TGTGCCAGCAGTGAATTGCAAGGGTATAGTCAGCCCCAGCATTTT.

J is TRBJ2-5 and V is TRBV7-3; the match to TRBD2 covers 16 bases. Trimming at V came to 5 bases and at J to 5 bases, leaving 5 bases not matched to a gene. Germline loops: CDR1 SGHTA, CDR2 FQGTGA. This CDR3 spans 16 amino acids. This chain's CDR3 is CASSPGTSGRVETQYF. CDR3 bases: TGTGCCAGCAGCCCCGGGACTAGCGGGAGGGTGGAGACCCAGTACTTC.

The rearrangement uses TRBV4-2 and TRBJ2-7; no firm D call. CDR3 length: 13 residues. V was pared by 0 bases and J by 3 bases, with 6 bases between. From germline, CDR1 is LGHNA and CDR2 YNFKEQ. CDR3 residues: CASSQDPFYEQYF. The DNA for the CDR3 is TGTGCCAGCAGCCAAGATCCGTTCTACGAGCAGTACTTC.

The chain recombines TRBV5-6 with TRBJ2-7; 10 bases are a match to TRBD2. Germline V lookup: CDR1 SGHDT, CDR2 YYEEEE. V was clipped by 2 bases and J by 0 bases; unmatched bases: 8. The CDR3 consists of 17 residues. The CDR3 spells CASSLLLAGALSYEQYF. The DNA of the CDR3 is TGTGCCAGCAGCTTACTTCTAGCGGGGGCCCTCTCCTACGAGCAGTACTTC.

V and J are TRBV14 and TRBJ2-7, with D tentatively TRBD1 or TRBD2 (6 bases each). The CDR3 covers 15 residues. Germline-derived CDR1 and CDR2 are SGHDN and FVKESK. V was pared by 1 base and J by 11 bases, with 21 bases between. CDR3 bases: TGTGCCAGCAGCCAAGGGACAGCGGGTGGGCCGGGAGAGTACTTC. Translated: CASSQGTAGGPGEYF.

The chain uses TRBV28 and TRBJ2-1, with TRBD2 identical over 7 bases. Germline-derived CDR1 and CDR2 are MDHEN and SYDVKM. The V gene end was trimmed by 6 bases and the J gene end by 7 bases; junction bases not matched to a gene: 9. The CDR3 sequence is 14 residues long. CDR3 DNA: TGTGCCAGCAGGGAGCGGACTAGTAGAAATGAGCAGTTCTTC. Translated, it gives CASRERTSRNEQFF.

Comment on this clone: Sequence at one end of the junction differs from germline and may be a read error. The rearrangement uses TRBV7-7 and TRBJ2-7; the match to TRBD1 covers 10 bases. This CDR3 region has 15 residues. Per germline, CDR1 SSHAT and CDR2 FNYEAQ (reference sequence). The CDR3, as DNA: TGTGCTAGCAGCTTATTTGGGACAGGGGACCACGAGCAGTACTTC. As protein: CASSLFGTGDHEQYF.

This clone came up once. The chain uses TRBV29-1 and TRBJ2-2; D perhaps matches TRBD1 (5 bases). Germline V gene lookup returns CDR1 SQVTM and CDR2 ANQGSEA. The germline V and J ends were trimmed by 4 bases and 2 bases, with 8 bases remaining between them. The CDR3 spans 13 residues. DNA for the CDR3: TGCAGCGTTGGGCAGGGCAACACCGGGGAGCTGTTTTTT. Its protein is CSVGQGNTGELFF.

This chain connects TRBV6-5 to TRBJ2-1; D is possibly TRBD1 (5 bases). The CDR3 spans 13 residues. Per the germline V gene, CDR1 is MNHEY and CDR2 is SVGAGI. With 0 bases removed from V and 6 bases from J, the gap between germline ends came to 6 bases. The CDR3 region is CASSYSDSNEQFF. Here the CDR3 DNA reads TGTGCCAGCAGTTACTCCGACAGCAATGAGCAGTTCTTC.

The chain joins TRBV7-8 to TRBJ2-1, with 8 bases matching TRBD2. Germline V lookup: CDR1 SGHVS, CDR2 FQNEAQ. CDR3 size: 17 residues. V was pared by 2 bases and J by 2 bases, with 8 bases of the junction left unmatched. CDR3: CASSLRIAGNPYNEQFF. CDR3 DNA sequence: TGTGCCAGCAGCTTACGGATAGCGGGGAATCCCTACAATGAGCAGTTCTTC.

The chain links TRBV19 to TRBJ1-4; D gene uncertain. The CDR3 length is 13 residues. Germline CDR1 LNHDA, CDR2 SQIVND (reference sequence). V was shortened by 2 bases and J by 8 bases, with 9 bases between the two germline ends. The DNA of the CDR3 is TGTGCCAGTAGTATAAGGGCCTTCGAAAAACTGTTTTTT. This encodes CASSIRAFEKLFF.

The chain employs TRBV7-9 and TRBJ2-3, with 10 bases identical to TRBD1. This CDR3 region has 16 residues. From germline, CDR1 is SEHNR and CDR2 FQNEAQ (reference sequence). Germline trimming cut 2 bases from V and 5 bases from J; bases unmatched to any gene: 7. CDR3 sequence (DNA): TGTGCCAGCAGCTTAATTCGACAGGGGGCTGGAGATACGCAGTATTTT. Translation gives CASSLIRQGAGDTQYF.

This chain links TRBV28 with TRBJ2-3; D not certain. CDR1 is MDHEN, CDR2 SYDVKM, per germline. The germline V and J ends were trimmed by 3 bases and 5 bases, with 3 bases remaining between them. The CDR3 is made up of 11 amino acids. The CDR3 loop is CASSFVDTQYF. The CDR3, as DNA: TGTGCCAGCAGTTTCGTAGATACGCAGTATTTT.

The J gene is TRBJ2-3, the V gene TRBV7-3; D gene uncertain. CDR1 and CDR2 (germline): SGHTA, FQGTGA. This CDR3 is 15 amino acids long. Deletions cut 0 bases from V and 0 bases from J, with 7 bases between. CDR3 region: CASSLTAPSTDTQYF. CDR3 sequence (DNA): TGTGCCAGCAGCTTAACAGCTCCTAGCACAGATACGCAGTATTTT.

The rearrangement links TRBV30 to TRBJ1-1; no reliable D call. The length of the CDR3 is 13 residues. Germline loops: CDR1 GTSNPN, CDR2 SVGIG (reference sequence). The germline V and J ends were trimmed by 3 bases and 5 bases, with 13 bases remaining between them. CDR3 residues: CAWSDLPGTEAFF. In nucleotides, the CDR3 is TGTGCCTGGAGCGACCTCCCGGGGACTGAAGCTTTCTTT. Full variable domain (missing parts from reference TRBV30 and TRBJ1-1): SQTIHQWPATLVQPVGSPLSLECTVEGTSNPNLYWYRQAAGRGLQLLFYSVGIGQISSEVPQNLSASRPQDRQFILSSKKLLLSDSGFYLCAWSDLPGTEAFFGQGTRLTVV.

The genes are TRBV6-5 and TRBJ1-1; 7 bases are shared with TRBD1. J lost 6 bases, V lost 0 bases, and 4 bases had no gene match. Germline V gene data show CDR1 as MNHEY and CDR2 as SVGAGI. The CDR3 consists of 14 residues. The CDR3 region has the DNA TGTGCCAGCAGTTACTCGACAGGGCATCCTGAAGCTTTCTTT. The encoded protein is CASSYSTGHPEAFF.

This sequence joins TRBV4-1 and TRBJ2-7; TRBD2 matches at 13 bases. The CDR3 contains 17 residues. Germline assignment: CDR1 MGHRA and CDR2 YSYEKL. V trimming: 1 base; J trimming: 2 bases; junction bases outside the gene matches: 5. The CDR3 protein is CASSQGLAGGRTYEQYF. CDR3 sequence (DNA): TGCGCCAGCAGCCAAGGACTAGCGGGAGGACGAACCTACGAGCAGTACTTC.

There are a few counts of this clone. V usage is TRBV2 and J usage is TRBJ2-7, with 9 nucleotides matching TRBD1. This CDR3 has 16 residues. Trimming at V came to 6 bases and at J to 0 bases, leaving 9 bases not matched to a gene. Germline V gene sequence: CDR1 SNHLY, CDR2 FYNNEI. Here the CDR3 DNA reads TGTGCCAGCAGCCCCTCGGGGACAGGGCTCTCCTACGAGCAGTACTTC. Translated, it gives CASSPSGTGLSYEQYF.

This clone came up once. This chain uses TRBV21-1 with TRBJ1-5; the table names TRBD1, a call not compared with the DNA. TRBV21-1 is labeled a pseudogene. There are 17 residues in the CDR3. The CDR3, as DNA: TGTGCCAGCAGCTCCCGGGACAGGGGGCGAAGCAATCAGCCCCAGCATTTT. Amino acids: CASSSRDRGRSNQPQHF.

This clone was seen a handful of times. V and J are TRBV4-1 and TRBJ2-6, with D unclear. CDR1 MGHRA and CDR2 YSYEKL come from the germline V gene. V lost 0 bases and J 11 bases, leaving 8 bases between the germline ends. The CDR3 runs to 13 residues. DNA of the CDR3: TGCGCCAGCAGCCAAGAAGGCTGGGACGTCCTGACTTTC. Encoded protein: CASSQEGWDVLTF.

This chain joins TRBV27 and TRBJ2-1, with D tentatively TRBD2 (6 bases). Germline CDR1 reads MNHEY; CDR2 reads SMNVEV (reference sequence). V was trimmed by 3 bases and J by 1 base, leaving 7 bases between them. The CDR3 sequence is 14 residues long. CDR3 DNA sequence: TGTGCCAGCAGTTTCGGGGGTTCCTACAATGAGCAGTTCTTC. This encodes CASSFGGSYNEQFF.